Each of the 8 T cell receptor beta chains below was sequenced from the same sample in a study of CD4 T cells in relation to SARS-CoV-2 and coronaviruses (dated by TCRdb to the early 2020s). Libraries were prepared through the immunoSEQ multiplex PCR assay. As stored in TCRdb, this immuneACCESS dataset retains in-frame rearrangements with V and J assigned. A fraction of the clones does not appear; measured against another copy, unresolved V genes explain less than half of the discrepancy, and the remainder lacks a known reason. The sample data list roughly 43,000 clones, and approximately 80% of these were observed just once. The biggest ten clones account for more than 1.4% of the sample. Their specific antigens are unknown. The sample was naive CD4+ T cells from PBMCs, cultured in vitro. The sample's cell subset or site, from its label and the paper: naive CD4+ T cells isolated by negative enrichment. The origin of the receptors is an adult with COVID-19.

This chain joins TRBV28 and TRBJ2-1, with D possibly TRBD2 on 6 matching bases. The CDR3 consists of 13 residues. Germline V gene lookup returns CDR1 MDHEN and CDR2 SYDVKM. V gave up 2 bases and J gave up 8 bases, with 10 bases separating them. CDR3 coding DNA: TGTGCCAGCAGTTTAGGAGGGATCTATGAGCAGTTCTTC. Translation gives CASSLGGIYEQFF. Based on the CDR3 plus reference TRBV28 and TRBJ2-1, the full variable domain is DVKVTQSSRYLVKRTGEKVFLECVQDMDHENMFWYRQDPGLGLRLIYFSYDVKMKEKGDIPEGYSVSREKKERFSLILESASTNQTSMYLCASSLGGIYEQFFGPGTRLTVL.

This chain joins TRBV28 and TRBJ2-6, with no clear D. The V end lost 0 bases, the J end lost 0 bases, and 12 bases lay between the germline ends. The CDR3 extends over 18 amino acids. CDR1 is MDHEN and CDR2 is SYDVKM in the germline V gene. Here the CDR3 reads CASSLWRWSSSGANVLTF. CDR3 DNA sequence: TGTGCCAGCAGTTTATGGAGGTGGTCTAGCTCTGGGGCCAACGTCCTGACTTTC.

The V gene is TRBV19, the J gene TRBJ1-1; the match to TRBD1 covers 10 bases. V lost 7 bases, J lost 1 base, and 6 bases stayed unmatched. Per the germline V gene, CDR1 is LNHDA and CDR2 is SQIVND (reference sequence). This CDR3 contains 15 residues. In DNA, the CDR3 is TGTGCCAGTAAAATCCGGGACAGGGGGAACACTGAAGCTTTCTTT. Encoded protein: CASKIRDRGNTEAFF. The full variable domain, its missing parts supplied by reference TRBV19 and TRBJ1-1, is DGGITQSPKYLFRKEGQNVTLSCEQNLNHDAMYWYRQDPGQGLRLIYYSQIVNDFQKGDIAEGYSVSREKKESFPLTVTSAQKNPTAFYLCASKIRDRGNTEAFFGQGTRLTVV.

The CDR3 region has the DNA TGTGCCAGCAGTTTAGGACAGGAGCAGTTCTTC. The encoded protein is CASSLGQEQFF. The rearrangement uses TRBV28 and TRBJ2-1, with TRBD1 as a possible D gene (6 bases). Germline V gene lookup returns CDR1 MDHEN and CDR2 SYDVKM. The CDR3 covers 11 residues. The V and J ends lost 2 bases and 10 bases respectively, with 6 bases between them. Full variable domain (missing parts from reference TRBV28 and TRBJ2-1): DVKVTQSSRYLVKRTGEKVFLECVQDMDHENMFWYRQDPGLGLRLIYFSYDVKMKEKGDIPEGYSVSREKKERFSLILESASTNQTSMYLCASSLGQEQFFGPGTRLTVL.

As concerns this clone: One end of the junction is discordant with germline, which a read error may explain. This chain uses TRBV7-7 with TRBJ2-2; D remains ambiguous. There are 13 residues in the CDR3. Germline V gives CDR1 SSHAT, CDR2 FNYEAQ (reference sequence). The CDR3 protein is CASSLWLTGELFF. CDR3 DNA: TGTGCTAGCAGCTTATGGCTCACCGGGGAGCTGTTTTTT. Drawing the rest from reference TRBV7-7 and TRBJ2-2, the complete variable domain is GAGVSQSPRYKVTKRGQDVTLRCDPISSHATLYWYQQALGQGPEFLTYFNYEAQPDKSGLPSDRFSAERPEGSISTLTIQRTEQRDSAMYRCASSLWLTGELFFGEGSRLTVL.

V usage is TRBV24-1 and J usage is TRBJ2-1, with 9 bases matching TRBD2. Germline CDR1 and CDR2: KGHDR and SFDVKD. J lost 8 bases, V lost 4 bases, and 11 bases had no gene match. This CDR3 has 16 amino acids. The CDR3 region is CATSDPGLAEIDEQFF. CDR3 in DNA: TGTGCCACCAGTGACCCGGGACTAGCTGAAATAGATGAGCAGTTCTTC.

The chain employs TRBV10-2 and TRBJ2-1; no clear D gene. The CDR3 is 14 residues long. CDR1 is WSHSY, CDR2 SAAADI, per germline. With 8 bases removed from V and 0 bases from J, the gap between germline ends came to 11 bases. The CDR3 spells CASQRSSSYNEQFF. The CDR3 nucleotides are TGCGCCAGCCAAAGATCGAGCTCCTACAATGAGCAGTTCTTC.

This chain joins TRBV27 and TRBJ2-1; TRBD2 might be the D (5 bases). V was pared by 3 bases and J by 3 bases, with 9 bases between. Germline values: CDR1 MNHEY, CDR2 SMNVEV (reference sequence). The CDR3 runs to 14 residues. The CDR3 DNA sequence: TGTGCCAGCAGTTTCACCGGGAACTACAATGAGCAGTTCTTC. Protein sequence: CASSFTGNYNEQFF.